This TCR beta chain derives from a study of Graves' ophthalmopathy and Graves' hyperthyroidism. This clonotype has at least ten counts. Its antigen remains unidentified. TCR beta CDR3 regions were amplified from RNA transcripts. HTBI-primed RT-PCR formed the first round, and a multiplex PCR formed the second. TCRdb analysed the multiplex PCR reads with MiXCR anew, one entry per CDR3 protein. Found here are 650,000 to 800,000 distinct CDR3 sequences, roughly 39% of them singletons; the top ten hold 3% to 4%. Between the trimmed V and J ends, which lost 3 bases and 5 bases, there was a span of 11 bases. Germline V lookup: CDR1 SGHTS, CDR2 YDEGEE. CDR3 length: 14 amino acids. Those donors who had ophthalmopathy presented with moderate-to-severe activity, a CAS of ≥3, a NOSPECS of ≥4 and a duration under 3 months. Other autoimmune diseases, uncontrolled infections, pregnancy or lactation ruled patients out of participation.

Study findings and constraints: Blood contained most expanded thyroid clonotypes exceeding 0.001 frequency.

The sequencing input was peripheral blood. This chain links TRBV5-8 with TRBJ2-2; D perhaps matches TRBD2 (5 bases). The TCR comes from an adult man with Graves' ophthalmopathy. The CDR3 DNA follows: TGTGCCAGCAGCTACCTTGGGGAGACCGGGGAGCTGTTTTTT. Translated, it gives CASSYLGETGELFF.